This T cell receptor beta chain emerged from a study of shared clonotypes between healthy human individuals. Findings and caveats of the study: When naive CD4 clonotypes were compared across several donors, roughly 4.9% were shared. Large depth notwithstanding, sorted-subset sequencing proved incomplete by rarefaction.

This CDR3 is built from 14 residues. The V end was cut by 2 bases, the J end by 2 bases, with 9 bases between. Germline V CDR1 and CDR2: GTSNPN, SVGIG (reference sequence). A CD45RA-negative memory subset and a CD45RA+ naive subset were separated from the CD4+ cells. Clones were read by immunoSEQ multiplex PCR, and TCRdb kept only the in-frame ones, dropping some. The repertoire includes over a million clones, about 75% of them detected once, and roughly 1.4% sits in the top ten. Regarding this clone: The antigen remains unidentified.

This TCR was sampled from a man younger than 35 in good health. The genes are TRBV30 and TRBJ2-2; D possibly corresponds to TRBD1 (5 bases). The specimen sequenced was memory CD4+ T cells sorted from blood. Specified subset: CD45RA-negative fraction. The DNA of the CDR3 is TGTGCCTGGAGTAGACAGATTAACACCGGGGAGCTGTTTTTT. It codes for CAWSRQINTGELFF.